Shown below are 27 T cell receptor beta chains from a single sample sequenced in a study of monozygotic twins with inflammatory bowel disease. Following a re-call of the 5' RACE reads, TCRdb has one entry per CDR3 protein and lacks DNA. The sample's table shows over 150,000 distinct CDR3 sequences. Sequences were obtained from blood. These receptors originate from a human donor with ulcerative colitis or Crohn's disease, or a healthy co-twin of an affected twin (not recorded which).

This chain joins TRBV5-1 and TRBJ2-1; TCRdb outputs TRBD1, but without DNA this stays unchecked. Germline V gives CDR1 SGHRS, CDR2 YFSETQ. The CDR3 spans 15 residues. The CDR3 sequence: CASSLGPEGYNEQFF.

This sequence joins TRBV28 and TRBJ2-5; TCRdb outputs TRBD2, but without DNA this stays unchecked. Per the germline V gene, CDR1 is MDHEN and CDR2 is SYDVKM. CDR3 length: 16 amino acids. CDR3: CASSFRVAEAGETQYF.

V usage is TRBV28 and J usage is TRBJ1-2; the TCRdb call, TRBD1, lacks DNA for checking. The germline V gene encodes CDR1 MDHEN and CDR2 SYDVKM. The CDR3 sequence is 14 residues long. CDR3: CASSLGTGADGYTF.

This chain joins TRBV11-2 and TRBJ2-7. The CDR3 loop spans 12 amino acids. The germline V gene has CDR1 SGHAT and CDR2 FQNNGV. The CDR3 loop reads CASSLGRFEQYF.

This chain connects TRBV5-1 to TRBJ1-6. Germline V lookup: CDR1 SGHRS, CDR2 YFSETQ. The CDR3 consists of 12 residues. The CDR3 reads CASSLDNSPLHF.

The V and J genes are TRBV7-6 and TRBJ2-2. The CDR3 length is 12 residues. The V gene's germline CDR1 is SGHVS and CDR2 FNYEAQ. The CDR3 loop is CASSFHTGELFF.

This chain joins TRBV5-4 and TRBJ2-7. This CDR3 is built from 11 residues. Germline CDR1 reads SGHNT; CDR2 reads YYREEE (reference sequence). The CDR3 protein is CASGDSYEQYF.

This chain joins TRBV5-6 and TRBJ2-7. The CDR3 is 13 amino acids. Germline V gene data show CDR1 as SGHDT and CDR2 as YYEEEE. CDR3 sequence reads: CASSPTDRYEQYF.

V is TRBV20-1 and J is TRBJ2-5; the TCRdb D gene call, TRBD2, has no DNA to confirm it. Germline values: CDR1 DFQATT, CDR2 SNEGSKA (reference sequence). This CDR3 is built from 14 residues. CDR3 loop: CSARETSSYETQYF.

The chain has TRBV15 and TRBJ2-3; no DNA is available, so the TRBD1 call from TCRdb remains unchecked. Per germline, CDR1 LNHNV and CDR2 YYDKDF (reference sequence). The CDR3 totals 14 residues. The CDR3 reads CATSRGPAPDTQYF. The full variable domain, in which reference TRBV15 and TRBJ2-3 provide the parts outside the CDR3, is DAMVIQNPRYQVTQFGKPVTLSCSQTLNHNVMYWYQQKSSQAPKLLFHYYDKDFNNEADTPDNFQSRRPNTSFCFLDIRSPGLGDTAMYLCATSRGPAPDTQYFGPGTRLTVL.

The rearrangement links TRBV20-1 to TRBJ1-1; without DNA, the TCRdb call of TRBD1 cannot be checked. Looked up from germline, CDR1 is DFQATT and CDR2 is SNEGSKA (reference sequence). This CDR3 has 13 amino acids. CDR3 sequence: CSARTVPNTEAFF.

The chain is built from TRBV29-1 and TRBJ1-1. There are 13 residues in the CDR3. The germline gives CDR1 SQVTM, CDR2 ANQGSEA. This chain's CDR3 is CSVEGYENTEAFF.

V and J are TRBV11-2 and TRBJ1-2; the D call from TCRdb, TRBD1, cannot be confirmed without DNA. The CDR3 extends over 15 amino acids. Germline values: CDR1 SGHAT, CDR2 FQNNGV. CDR3: CASSLSWGEGYGYTF.

This CDR3 reads CATTENYGYTF. The V and J genes are TRBV7-2 and TRBJ1-2. Germline values: CDR1 SGHTA, CDR2 FQGNSA. The CDR3 spans 11 residues.

V gene TRBV5-4 combines with J gene TRBJ2-7; TCRdb gives TRBD1 as the D gene, but with no DNA this cannot be confirmed. Germline CDR1 is SGHNT and CDR2 is YYREEE (reference sequence). The CDR3 is 16 amino acids. The CDR3: CASSSGGQTKTYEQYF.

This chain uses TRBV7-2 with TRBJ2-3; TCRdb calls TRBD1, which cannot be checked without DNA. The CDR3 is made up of 15 amino acids. Per germline, CDR1 SGHTA and CDR2 FQGNSA. CDR3 in amino acids: CASSLVVTGGDTQYF.

V usage is TRBV20-1 and J usage is TRBJ2-1; TCRdb reports TRBD1, a call that lacks DNA to check it against. Germline CDR1 reads DFQATT; CDR2 reads SNEGSKA (reference sequence). The CDR3 is 13 residues long. The CDR3 loop reads CSASDGTFNEQFF.

The chain employs TRBV7-9 and TRBJ1-1. CDR1 SEHNR and CDR2 FQNEAQ come from the germline V gene (reference sequence). The CDR3 runs to 14 residues. CDR3 loop: CASSLGSIHTEAFF.

V gene TRBV7-2 combines with J gene TRBJ1-5; with no DNA, the TCRdb D assignment of TRBD1 cannot be verified. The CDR3 runs to 17 residues. CDR1 is SGHTA and CDR2 is FQGNSA in the germline V gene. This CDR3 reads CASSLFPQGKRYQPQHF.

V and J are TRBV7-9 and TRBJ2-3. This CDR3 region has 14 residues. Germline V gives CDR1 SEHNR, CDR2 FQNEAQ (reference sequence). The CDR3: CASSLAVHGDTQYF.

The chain combines TRBV7-6 with TRBJ1-6; TCRdb outputs TRBD1, but without DNA this stays unchecked. CDR3 size: 17 residues. Germline V lookup: CDR1 SGHVS, CDR2 FNYEAQ. The CDR3 spells CASSLAPLGTVNSPLHF.

V gene TRBV20-1 combines with J gene TRBJ2-7; TCRdb lists TRBD1, though no DNA is available to test this call. CDR1 DFQATT and CDR2 SNEGSKA come from the germline V gene (reference sequence). CDR3 length: 14 amino acids. The chain's CDR3 is CSASRGSPFYEQYF.

The V call is TRBV23-1, the J call TRBJ2-5; TCRdb returns TRBD1, unconfirmable since there is no DNA. TRBV23-1 is known as an ORF, though its function is uncertain. The CDR3 is 14 residues long. The CDR3 here is CASSQAGTEETQYF.

The chain couples TRBV12-3 or TRBV12-4 to TRBJ2-1; there is no DNA to check the TCRdb D call of TRBD1. This CDR3 contains 11 residues. The CDR3 spells CASSPQGRLFF.

This chain uses TRBV12-3 or TRBV12-4 with TRBJ1-6; TCRdb's D call, TRBD1, is unchecked because there is no DNA. The CDR3 length is 15 residues. The CDR3 here is CASTRAGWGNSPLHF.

The gene calls are TRBV20-1 and TRBJ2-1; TCRdb's D gene call, TRBD1, goes unchecked for lack of DNA. Germline CDR1 is DFQATT and CDR2 is SNEGSKA (reference sequence). This CDR3 has 12 amino acids. CDR3 in amino acids: CRTAGVENEQFF.

The V gene is TRBV14, the J gene TRBJ2-1. CDR1 and CDR2 from the germline V gene are SGHDN and FVKESK. The CDR3 runs to 12 residues. CDR3 amino acids: CASSQDQGQEFF.